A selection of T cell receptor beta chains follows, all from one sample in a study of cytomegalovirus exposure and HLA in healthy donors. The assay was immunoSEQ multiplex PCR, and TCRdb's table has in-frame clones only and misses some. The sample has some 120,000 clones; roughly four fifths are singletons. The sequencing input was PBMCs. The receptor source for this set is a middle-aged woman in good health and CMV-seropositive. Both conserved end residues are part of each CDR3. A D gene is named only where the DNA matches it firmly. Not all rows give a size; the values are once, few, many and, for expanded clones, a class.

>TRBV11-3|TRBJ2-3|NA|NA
TGTGCCAGCGGGGGAGGAGATACGCAGTATTTT
CASGGGDTQYF
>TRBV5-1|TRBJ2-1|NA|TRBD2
TGCGCCAGCGGACATAGCGGGAGCTTTGGCAATGAGCAGTTCTTC
CASGHSGSFGNEQFF
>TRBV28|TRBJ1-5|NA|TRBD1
TGTGCCAGCAGTTCGACAGGGAGCAATCAGCCCCAGCATTTT
CASSSTGSNQPQHF
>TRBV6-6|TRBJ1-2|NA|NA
TGTGCCAGCACCAAGAGTGACCAAGCCACTATGGGCTACACCTTC
CASTKSDQATMGYTF
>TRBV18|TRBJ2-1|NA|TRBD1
TGTGCCAGCTCAGCCAGGGGGTTGTTCGTGAATGAGCAGTTCTTC
CASSARGLFVNEQFF
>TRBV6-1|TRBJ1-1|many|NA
TGTGCCAGCAGTGGGCAGGGTTGGACTGAAGCTTTCTTT
CASSGQGWTEAFF
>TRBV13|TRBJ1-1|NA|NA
TGTGCCAGCGGGGATCAGGGTAGGATTAAGACTGAAGCTTTCTTT
CASGDQGRIKTEAFF
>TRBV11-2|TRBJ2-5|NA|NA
TGTGCCAGCAGCTTAGTCACTCCTAGCGACCAGTACTTC
CASSLVTPSDQYF
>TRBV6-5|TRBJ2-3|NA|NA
TGTGCCAGCAGTTACCAGGGCGCAGGGGCAGATACGCAGTATTTT
CASSYQGAGADTQYF
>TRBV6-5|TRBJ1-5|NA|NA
TGTGCCAGCAGTTACTCGAGGGTTAGCAATCAGCCCCAGCATTTT
CASSYSRVSNQPQHF
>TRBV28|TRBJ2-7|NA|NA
TGTGCCAGCAGTTTATTCCAGGGGGGTACCTACGAGCAGTACTTC
CASSLFQGGTYEQYF
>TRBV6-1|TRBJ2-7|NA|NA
TGTGCCAGCAGTGATTGGAGGGAGCAGTACTTC
CASSDWREQYF
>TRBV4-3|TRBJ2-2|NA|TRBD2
TGCGCCAGCAGCCATTTGGCCCTAGCGGGAGCTCGAGGCACCGGGGAGCTGTTTTTT
CASSHLALAGARGTGELFF
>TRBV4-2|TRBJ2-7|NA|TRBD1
TGTGCCAGCAGCCAACCGGGACAGGGGGACCTACGGTACGAGCAGTACTTC
CASSQPGQGDLRYEQYF
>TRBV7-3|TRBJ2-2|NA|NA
TGTGCCAGCAGCTTTCTAACAGGGCCCAACACCGGGGAGCTGTTTTTT
CASSFLTGPNTGELFF
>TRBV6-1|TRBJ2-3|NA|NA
TGTGCCAGCAGTGAAGCGGACAGACCCACAGATACGCAGTATTTT
CASSEADRPTDTQYF
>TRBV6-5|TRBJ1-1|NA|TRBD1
TGTGCCAGCAGCCGGGACAGGGGTGCCACTGAAGCTTTCTTT
CASSRDRGATEAFF
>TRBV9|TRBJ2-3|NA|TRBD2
TGTGCCAGCAGCGGCGAGGGACTAGCGGCCGGGGGTACGCAGTATTTT
CASSGEGLAAGGTQYF
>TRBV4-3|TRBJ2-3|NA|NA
TGCGCCAGCAGCCAAGGTCCGGGGGAGACATGGGGAGATACGCAGTATTTT
CASSQGPGETWGDTQYF
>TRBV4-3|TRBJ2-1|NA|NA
TGCGCCAGCAGCCAAGAGGTGGACACCAACAATGAGCAGTTCTTC
CASSQEVDTNNEQFF
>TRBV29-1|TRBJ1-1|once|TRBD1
TGCAGCGTTGAGGGGACAGAGATGAACACTGAAGCTTTCTTT
CSVEGTEMNTEAFF
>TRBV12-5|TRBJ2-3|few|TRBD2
TGTGCTAGTGGTTTGGCATCTAGCGGGGCGCCAGATACGCAGTATTTT
CASGLASSGAPDTQYF
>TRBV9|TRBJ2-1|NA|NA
TGTGCCAGCAGCTCGAGCGACGGCTCCTACAATGAGCAGTTCTTC
CASSSSDGSYNEQFF
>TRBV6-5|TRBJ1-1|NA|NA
TGTGCCAGCAGTTATCTCTCTGAAGCTTTCTTT
CASSYLSEAFF
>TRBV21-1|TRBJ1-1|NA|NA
TGTGCCAGGACAGGGAAGGGCGGCACTGAAGCTTTCTTT
CARTGKGGTEAFF
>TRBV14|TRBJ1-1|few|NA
TGTGCCAGCAGCCAAGAAAGAGAGACACCGGGACAAACAAACACTGAAGCTTTCTTT
CASSQERETPGQTNTEAFF
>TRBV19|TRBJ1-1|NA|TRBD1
TGTGCCAGTACCGGGACAGCCAACACTGAAGCTTTCTTT
CASTGTANTEAFF
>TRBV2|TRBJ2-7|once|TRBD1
TGTGCCAGCAGTGTAGGGCAGGGGGCCACCTACGAGCAGTACTTC
CASSVGQGATYEQYF
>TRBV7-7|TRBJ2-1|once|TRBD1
TGTGCTAGCAGCCCTCAGGGGGCGTCCCCCTACAATGAGCAGTTCTTC
CASSPQGASPYNEQFF
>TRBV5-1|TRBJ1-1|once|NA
TGCGCCAGCAGCTTGGAGCAGAACACTGAAGCTTTCTTT
CASSLEQNTEAFF
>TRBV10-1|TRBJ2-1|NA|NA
TGCGCCAGCAGTCCAACATCGTTGGGCCTCTTTGAGCAGTTCTTC
CASSPTSLGLFEQFF
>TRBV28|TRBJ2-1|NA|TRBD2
TGTGCCAGTTTGGGGGGGGTTCAGCGGTTCTTC
CASLGGVQRFF
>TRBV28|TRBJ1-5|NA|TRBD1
TGTGCCAGCAGTTTCCGGACAGGGGGCATCCAGCCCCAGCATTTT
CASSFRTGGIQPQHF
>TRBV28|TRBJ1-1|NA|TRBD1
TGTGCCAGCAGCCGCCAGGGGGGCGGCACTGAAGCTTTCTTT
CASSRQGGGTEAFF
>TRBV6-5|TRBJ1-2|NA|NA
TGTGCCAGCACCTCCTGGGCGGGTCCAAACTATGGCTACACCTTC
CASTSWAGPNYGYTF
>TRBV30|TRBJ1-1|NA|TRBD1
TGTGCCTTACCTTTGGACAGGGGGAATATGAACACTGAAGCTTTCTTT
CALPLDRGNMNTEAFF
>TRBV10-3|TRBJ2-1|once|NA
TGTGCCATCACGGCTAGCTTTACCTACAATGAGCAGTTCTTC
CAITASFTYNEQFF
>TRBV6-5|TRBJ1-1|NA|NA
TGTGCCAGCAGTTACTCCCGGGAGAGTGAAGCTTTCTTT
CASSYSRESEAFF
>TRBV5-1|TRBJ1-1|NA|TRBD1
TGCGCCAGCAGCCCCCCGGACAGGGGGCGGGTTGAAGCTTTCTTT
CASSPPDRGRVEAFF
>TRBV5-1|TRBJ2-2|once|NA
TGCGCCAGTCAGGGTTCCAATCCCACCGGGGAGCTGTTTTTT
CASQGSNPTGELFF
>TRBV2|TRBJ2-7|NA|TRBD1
TGTGCCAGCAGCGAGACAGGGGATGCTTACGAGCAGTACTTC
CASSETGDAYEQYF
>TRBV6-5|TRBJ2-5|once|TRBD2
TGTGCCAGCAGACAAGGGGAGGGCCAAGAGACCCAGTACTTC
CASRQGEGQETQYF
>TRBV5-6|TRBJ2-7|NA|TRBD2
TGTGCCAGCACAGGGACTAGCGTCACCTACGAGCAGTACTTC
CASTGTSVTYEQYF
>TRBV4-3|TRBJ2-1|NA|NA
TGCGCCAGCAGCGTTTTGGTGGCCGACAATGAGCAGTTCTTC
CASSVLVADNEQFF
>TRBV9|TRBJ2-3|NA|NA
TGTGCCAGCAGCATACAACAGGGCACAGATACGCAGTATTTT
CASSIQQGTDTQYF
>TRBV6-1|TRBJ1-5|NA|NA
TGTGCCAGCAGTGGAGACAGTTATAGCAATCAGCCCCAGCATTTT
CASSGDSYSNQPQHF
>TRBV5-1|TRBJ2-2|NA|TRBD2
TGCGCCAGCAGCCCAACTAGCGGAGCAGAGGGGGAGCTGTTTTTT
CASSPTSGAEGELFF
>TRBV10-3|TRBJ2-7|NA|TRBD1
TGTGCCATCTCTACCGTTCAGGGGGCGAGTAACGAGCAGTACTTC
CAISTVQGASNEQYF
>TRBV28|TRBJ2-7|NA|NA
TGTGCCAGCAGTGCCAGCTACGAGCAGTACTTC
CASSASYEQYF
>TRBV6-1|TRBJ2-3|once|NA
TGTGCCAGCAGTGAATACGAGGAGGATACGCAGTATTTT
CASSEYEEDTQYF
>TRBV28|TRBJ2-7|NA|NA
TGTGCCAGCAGTTTGGTTAGACAAAGCTCCTACGAGCAGTACTTC
CASSLVRQSSYEQYF
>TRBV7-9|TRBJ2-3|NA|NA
TGTGCCAGCAGCCAACACCCTGGAGATACGCAGTATTTT
CASSQHPGDTQYF
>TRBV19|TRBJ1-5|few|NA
TGTGCCAGTAGTATTAGACAGAACAATCAGCCCCAGCATTTT
CASSIRQNNQPQHF
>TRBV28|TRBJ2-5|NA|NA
TGTGCCAGCACCAATACCCCCCGGGTGGATGAGACCCAGTACTTC
CASTNTPRVDETQYF
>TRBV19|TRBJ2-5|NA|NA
TGTGCCAGTAGTATTCTGTCTTTCCAAGAGACCCAGTACTTC
CASSILSFQETQYF
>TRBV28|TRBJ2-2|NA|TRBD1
TGTGCCAGCAGCTTACGTCGGACAGGGAGCCCCGGGGAGCTGTTTTTT
CASSLRRTGSPGELFF
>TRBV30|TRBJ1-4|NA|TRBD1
TGTGCCTGGACGCCGGGCCCAGGGGGTGAAAAACTGTTTTTT
CAWTPGPGGEKLFF